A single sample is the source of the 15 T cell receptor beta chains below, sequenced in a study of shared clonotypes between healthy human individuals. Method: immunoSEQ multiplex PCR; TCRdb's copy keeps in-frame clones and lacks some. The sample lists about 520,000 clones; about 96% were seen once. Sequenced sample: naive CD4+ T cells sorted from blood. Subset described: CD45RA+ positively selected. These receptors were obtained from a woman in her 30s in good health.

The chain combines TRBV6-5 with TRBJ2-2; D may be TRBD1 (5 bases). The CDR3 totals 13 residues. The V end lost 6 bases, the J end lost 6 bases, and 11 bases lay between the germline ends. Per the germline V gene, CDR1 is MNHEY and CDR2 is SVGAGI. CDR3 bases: TGTGCCAGCAGCGTTAGGGGCCCCGGGGAGCTGTTTTTT. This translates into CASSVRGPGELFF.

The CDR3 sequence is CASSLGQSDTQYF. DNA of the CDR3: TGTGCCAGCAGTTTGGGACAGTCAGATACGCAGTATTTT. This sequence joins TRBV6-5 and TRBJ2-3; 7 bases align to TRBD1. This CDR3 is 13 amino acids long. With 4 bases clipped from V and 4 bases from J, the junction kept 2 bases outside the gene matches. Germline V lookup: CDR1 MNHEY, CDR2 SVGAGI.

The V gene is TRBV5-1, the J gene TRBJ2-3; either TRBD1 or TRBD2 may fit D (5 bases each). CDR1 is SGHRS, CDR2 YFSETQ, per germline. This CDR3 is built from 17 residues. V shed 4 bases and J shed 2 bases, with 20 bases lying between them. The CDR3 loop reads CASSPTVGTGVTDTQYF. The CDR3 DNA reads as TGCGCCAGCAGCCCGACGGTAGGGACGGGCGTCACAGATACGCAGTATTTT.

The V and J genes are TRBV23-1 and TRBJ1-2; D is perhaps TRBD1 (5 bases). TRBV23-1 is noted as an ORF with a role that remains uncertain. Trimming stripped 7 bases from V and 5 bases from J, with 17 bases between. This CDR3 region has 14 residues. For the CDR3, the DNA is TGCGCCAGCACTAGGATCTGGGGCTGTTATGGCTACACCTTC. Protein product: CASTRIWGCYGYTF.

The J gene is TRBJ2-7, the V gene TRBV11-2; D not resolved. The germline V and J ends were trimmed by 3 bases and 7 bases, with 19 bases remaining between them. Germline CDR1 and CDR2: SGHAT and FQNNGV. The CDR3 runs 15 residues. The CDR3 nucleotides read TGTGCCAGCAGCTTTAGAACCGGGCAGACGGGTGAGCAGTACTTC. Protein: CASSFRTGQTGEQYF.

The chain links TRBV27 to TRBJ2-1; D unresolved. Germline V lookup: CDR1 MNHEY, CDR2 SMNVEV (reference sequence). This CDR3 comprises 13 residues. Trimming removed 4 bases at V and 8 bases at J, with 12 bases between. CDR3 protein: CASSSLGVYEQFF. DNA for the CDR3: TGTGCCAGCAGTTCTTTGGGTGTGTATGAGCAGTTCTTC.

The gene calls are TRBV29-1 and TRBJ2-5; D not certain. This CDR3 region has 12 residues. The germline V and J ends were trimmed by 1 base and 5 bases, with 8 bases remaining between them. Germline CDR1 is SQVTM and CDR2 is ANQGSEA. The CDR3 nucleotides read TGCAGCGTTGAAGGGGTTGGGGAGACCCAGTACTTC. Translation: CSVEGVGETQYF. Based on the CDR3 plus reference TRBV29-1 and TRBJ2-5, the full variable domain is SAVISQKPSRDICQRGTSLTIQCQVDSQVTMMFWYRQQPGQSLTLIATANQGSEATYESGFVIDKFPISRPNLTFSTLTVSNMSPEDSSIYLCSVEGVGETQYFGPGTRLLVL.

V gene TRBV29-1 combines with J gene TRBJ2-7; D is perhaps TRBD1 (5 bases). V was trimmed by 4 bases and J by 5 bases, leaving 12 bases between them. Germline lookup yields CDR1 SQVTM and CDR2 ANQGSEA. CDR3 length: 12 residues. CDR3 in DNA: TGCAGCGTTGTTCAGGGTGTCCACGAGCAGTACTTC. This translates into CSVVQGVHEQYF.

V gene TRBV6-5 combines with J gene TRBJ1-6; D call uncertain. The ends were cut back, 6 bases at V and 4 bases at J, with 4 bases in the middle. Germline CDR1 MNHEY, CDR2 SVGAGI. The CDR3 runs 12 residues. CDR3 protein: CASSRYNSPLHF. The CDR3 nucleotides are TGTGCCAGCAGCCGTTATAATTCACCCCTCCACTTT.

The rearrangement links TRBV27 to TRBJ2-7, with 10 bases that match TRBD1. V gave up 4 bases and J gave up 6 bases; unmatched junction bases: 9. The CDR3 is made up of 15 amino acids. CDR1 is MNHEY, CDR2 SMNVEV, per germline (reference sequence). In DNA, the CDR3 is TGTGCCAGCAGTTCCCGGACAGGGGGGTTTGCCGAGCAGTACTTC. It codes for CASSSRTGGFAEQYF.

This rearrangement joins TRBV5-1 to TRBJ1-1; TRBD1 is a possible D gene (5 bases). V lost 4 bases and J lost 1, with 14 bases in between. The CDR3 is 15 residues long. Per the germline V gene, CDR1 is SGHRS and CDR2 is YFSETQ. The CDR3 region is CASSLQGPANTEAFF. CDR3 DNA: TGCGCCAGCAGCCTCCAGGGACCAGCGAACACTGAAGCTTTCTTT.

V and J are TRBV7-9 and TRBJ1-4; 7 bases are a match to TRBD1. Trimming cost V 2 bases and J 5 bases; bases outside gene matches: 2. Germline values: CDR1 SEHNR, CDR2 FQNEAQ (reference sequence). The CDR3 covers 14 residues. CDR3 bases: TGTGCCAGCAGCTTACCAGGGGGGAATGAAAAACTGTTTTTT. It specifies CASSLPGGNEKLFF.

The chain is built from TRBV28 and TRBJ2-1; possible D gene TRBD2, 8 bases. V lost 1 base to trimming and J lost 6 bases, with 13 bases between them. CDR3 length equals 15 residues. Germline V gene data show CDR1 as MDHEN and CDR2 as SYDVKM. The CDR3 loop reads CASSLSGGLGNEQFF. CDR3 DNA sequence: TGTGCCAGCAGTTTATCAGGGGGACTAGGCAATGAGCAGTTCTTC.

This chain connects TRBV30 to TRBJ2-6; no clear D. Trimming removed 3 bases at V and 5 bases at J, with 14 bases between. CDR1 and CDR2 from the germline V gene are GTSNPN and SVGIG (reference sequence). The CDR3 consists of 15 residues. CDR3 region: CAWSPGGNRANVLTF. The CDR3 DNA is TGTGCCTGGAGCCCGGGCGGCAACAGGGCCAACGTCCTGACTTTC.

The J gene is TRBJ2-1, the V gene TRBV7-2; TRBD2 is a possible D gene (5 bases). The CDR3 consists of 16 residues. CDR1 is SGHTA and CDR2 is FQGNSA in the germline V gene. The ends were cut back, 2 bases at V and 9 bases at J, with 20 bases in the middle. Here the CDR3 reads CASSLLGAGASGEQFF. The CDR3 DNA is TGTGCCAGCAGCTTATTAGGCGCGGGTGCTTCCGGTGAGCAGTTCTTC.